This T cell receptor (beta chain) was identified in a study of beta chain features in type 1 diabetes. Study-level points and caveats: PCR may have favored shorter templates equally in patients and controls.

V lost 8 bases to trimming and J lost 3 bases, with 17 bases between them. The CDR3 extends over 15 amino acids. Germline assignment: CDR1 SGHNT and CDR2 YYREEE (reference sequence). This clone was seen a handful of times. Its specificity is unknown. Of the isolated RNA, all was reverse transcribed, and so the sequenced material was expressed TCRB transcripts. Measured with immunoSEQ multiplex PCR; TCRdb has only the in-frame clones, and not every one. The sample has hundreds of thousands of clones, 15% to 18% seen once; the top ten hold about 0.087%. The source is a young man in good health. The sample comprised naive CD4+ T cells from blood. The rearrangement uses TRBV5-4 and TRBJ2-2; D possibly corresponds to TRBD1 (7 bases). In nucleotides, the CDR3 is TGTGCCAGGCGGCCAACAGGGGAGGACACCGGGGAGCTGTTTTTT. Its translation is CARRPTGEDTGELFF.